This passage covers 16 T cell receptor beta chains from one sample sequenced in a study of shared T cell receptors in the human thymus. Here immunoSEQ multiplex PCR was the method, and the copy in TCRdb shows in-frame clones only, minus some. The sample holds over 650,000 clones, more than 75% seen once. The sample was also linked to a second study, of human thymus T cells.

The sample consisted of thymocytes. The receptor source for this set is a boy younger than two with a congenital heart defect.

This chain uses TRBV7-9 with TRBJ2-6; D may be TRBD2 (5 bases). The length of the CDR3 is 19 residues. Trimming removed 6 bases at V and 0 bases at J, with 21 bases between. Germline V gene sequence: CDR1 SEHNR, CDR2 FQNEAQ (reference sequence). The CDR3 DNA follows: TGTGCCAGCAGTTGGAGGTGGCCGGGCCAAGCCTCTGGGGCCAACGTCCTGACTTTC. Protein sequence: CASSWRWPGQASGANVLTF.

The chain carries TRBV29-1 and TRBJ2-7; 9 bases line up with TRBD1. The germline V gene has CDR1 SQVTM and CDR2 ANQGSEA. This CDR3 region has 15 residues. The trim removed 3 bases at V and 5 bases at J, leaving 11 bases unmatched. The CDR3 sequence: CSVEEVGQGKDEQYF. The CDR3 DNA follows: TGCAGCGTTGAGGAGGTGGGACAGGGTAAGGACGAGCAGTACTTC.

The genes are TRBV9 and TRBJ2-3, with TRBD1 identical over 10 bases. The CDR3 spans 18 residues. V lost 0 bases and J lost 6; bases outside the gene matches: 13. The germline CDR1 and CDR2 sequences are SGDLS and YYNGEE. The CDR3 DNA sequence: TGTGCCAGCAGCGTAGAGTTCACCTGGGACAGGGGATCGGATACGCAGTATTTT. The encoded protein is CASSVEFTWDRGSDTQYF. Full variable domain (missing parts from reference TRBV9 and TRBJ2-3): DSGVTQTPKHLITATGQRVTLRCSPRSGDLSVYWYQQSLDQGLQFLIQYYNGEERAKGNILERFSAQQFPDLHSELNLSSLELGDSALYFCASSVEFTWDRGSDTQYFGPGTRLTVL.

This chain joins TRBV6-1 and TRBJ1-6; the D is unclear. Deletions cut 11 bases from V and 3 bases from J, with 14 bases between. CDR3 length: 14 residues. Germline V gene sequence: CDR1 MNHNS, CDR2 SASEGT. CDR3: CACPGPSYNSPLHF. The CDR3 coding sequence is TGTGCCTGTCCAGGCCCCAGCTATAATTCACCCCTCCACTTT.

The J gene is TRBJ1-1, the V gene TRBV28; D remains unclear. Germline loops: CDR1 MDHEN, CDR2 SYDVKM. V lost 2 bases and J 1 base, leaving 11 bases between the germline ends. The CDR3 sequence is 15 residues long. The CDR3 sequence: CASSLRGSGNTEAFF. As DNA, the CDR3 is TGTGCCAGCAGTTTAAGAGGGTCAGGGAACACTGAAGCTTTCTTT.

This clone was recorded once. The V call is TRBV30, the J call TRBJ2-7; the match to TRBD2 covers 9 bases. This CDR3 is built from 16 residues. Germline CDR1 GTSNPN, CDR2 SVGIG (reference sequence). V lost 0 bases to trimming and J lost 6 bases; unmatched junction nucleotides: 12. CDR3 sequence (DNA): TGTGCCTGGAGTGTAAGGCGGGGGGGGCCGGGTTGCGAGCAGTACTTC. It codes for CAWSVRRGGPGCEQYF.

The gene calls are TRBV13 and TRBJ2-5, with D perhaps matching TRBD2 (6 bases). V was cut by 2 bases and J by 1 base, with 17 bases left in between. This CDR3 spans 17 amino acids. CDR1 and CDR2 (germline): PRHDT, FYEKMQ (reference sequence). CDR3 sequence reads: CASSLNFRGLIQETQYF. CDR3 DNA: TGTGCCAGCAGCTTAAATTTTCGGGGACTGATCCAAGAGACCCAGTACTTC.

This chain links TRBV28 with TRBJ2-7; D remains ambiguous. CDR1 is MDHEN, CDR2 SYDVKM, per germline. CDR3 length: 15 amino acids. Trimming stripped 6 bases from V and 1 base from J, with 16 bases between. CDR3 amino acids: CASRAYRRGSYEQYF. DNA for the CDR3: TGTGCCAGCAGGGCATACCGAAGAGGTTCCTACGAGCAGTACTTC. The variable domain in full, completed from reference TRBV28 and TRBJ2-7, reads DVKVTQSSRYLVKRTGEKVFLECVQDMDHENMFWYRQDPGLGLRLIYFSYDVKMKEKGDIPEGYSVSREKKERFSLILESASTNQTSMYLCASRAYRRGSYEQYFGPGTRLTVT.

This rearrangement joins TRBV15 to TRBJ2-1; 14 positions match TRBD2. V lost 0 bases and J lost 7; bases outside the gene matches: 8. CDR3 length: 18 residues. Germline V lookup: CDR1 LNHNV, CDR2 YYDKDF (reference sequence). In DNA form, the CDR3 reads TGTGCCACCAGCAGAGAAAGGGCCGGGACTAGCGGGAGTAATGAGCAGTTCTTC. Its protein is CATSRERAGTSGSNEQFF.

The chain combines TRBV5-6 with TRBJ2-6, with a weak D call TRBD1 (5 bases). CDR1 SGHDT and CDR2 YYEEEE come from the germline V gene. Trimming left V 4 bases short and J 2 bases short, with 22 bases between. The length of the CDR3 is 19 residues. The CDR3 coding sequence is TGTGCCAGCAGCGAACACAGGAATGGCCCGAAACCTGGGGCCAACGTCCTGACTTTC. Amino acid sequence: CASSEHRNGPKPGANVLTF.

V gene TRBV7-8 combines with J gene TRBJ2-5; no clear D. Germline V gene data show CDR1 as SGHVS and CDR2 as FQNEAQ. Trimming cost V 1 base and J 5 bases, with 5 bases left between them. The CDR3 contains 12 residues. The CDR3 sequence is CASSLVGETQYF. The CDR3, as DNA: TGTGCCAGCAGCTTAGTCGGGGAGACCCAGTACTTC. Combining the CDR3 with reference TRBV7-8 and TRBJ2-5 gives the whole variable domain GAGVSQSPRYKVAKRGQDVALRCDPISGHVSLFWYQQALGQGPEFLTYFQNEAQLDKSGLPSDRFFAERPEGSVSTLKIQRTQQEDSAVYLCASSLVGETQYFGPGTRLLVL.

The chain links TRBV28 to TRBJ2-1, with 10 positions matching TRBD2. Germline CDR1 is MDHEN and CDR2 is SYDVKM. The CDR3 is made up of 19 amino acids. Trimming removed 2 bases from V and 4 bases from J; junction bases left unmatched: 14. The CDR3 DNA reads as TGTGCCAGCAGTTTAGACAGCGGACCGGGACTAGCGAATTACAATGAGCAGTTCTTC. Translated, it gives CASSLDSGPGLANYNEQFF.

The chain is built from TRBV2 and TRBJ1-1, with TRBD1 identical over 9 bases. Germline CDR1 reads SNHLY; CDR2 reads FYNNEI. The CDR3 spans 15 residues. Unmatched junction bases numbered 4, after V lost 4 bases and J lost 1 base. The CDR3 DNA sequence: TGTGCCAGCAGTGGACGGGACAGGGAGAACACTGAAGCTTTCTTT. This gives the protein CASSGRDRENTEAFF.

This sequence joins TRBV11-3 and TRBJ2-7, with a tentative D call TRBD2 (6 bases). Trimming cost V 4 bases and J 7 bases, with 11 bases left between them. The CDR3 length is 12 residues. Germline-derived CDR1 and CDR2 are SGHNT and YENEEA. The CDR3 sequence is CASSSAGGEQYF. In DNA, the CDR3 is TGTGCCAGCAGCTCCGCAGGAGGGGAGCAGTACTTC.

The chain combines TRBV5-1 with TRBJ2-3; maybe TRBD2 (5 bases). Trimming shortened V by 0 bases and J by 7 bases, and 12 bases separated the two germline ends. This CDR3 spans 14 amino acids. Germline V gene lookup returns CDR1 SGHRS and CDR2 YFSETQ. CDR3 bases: TGCGCCAGCAGCTTGGTTGCGGGTCAATATACGCAGTATTTT. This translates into CASSLVAGQYTQYF.

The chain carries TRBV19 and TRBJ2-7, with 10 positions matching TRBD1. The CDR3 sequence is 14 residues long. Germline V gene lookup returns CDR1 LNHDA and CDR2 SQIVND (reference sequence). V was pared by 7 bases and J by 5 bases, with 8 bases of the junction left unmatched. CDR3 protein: CASNSGQGSDEQYF. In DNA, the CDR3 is TGTGCCAGTAATTCGGGACAGGGGTCAGACGAGCAGTACTTC.